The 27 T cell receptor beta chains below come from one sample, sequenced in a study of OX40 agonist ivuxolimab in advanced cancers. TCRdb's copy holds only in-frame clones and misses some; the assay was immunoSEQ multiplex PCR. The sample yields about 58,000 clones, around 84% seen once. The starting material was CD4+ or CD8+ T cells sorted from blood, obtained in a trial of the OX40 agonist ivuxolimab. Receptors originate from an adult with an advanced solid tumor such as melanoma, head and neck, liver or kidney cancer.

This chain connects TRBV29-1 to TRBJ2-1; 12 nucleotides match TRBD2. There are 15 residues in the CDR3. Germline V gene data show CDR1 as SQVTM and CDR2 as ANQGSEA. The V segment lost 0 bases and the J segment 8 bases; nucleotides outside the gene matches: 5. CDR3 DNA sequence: TGCAGCGTTGAAGATCGGGGACTAGCGGGCGATGAGCAGTTCTTC. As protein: CSVEDRGLAGDEQFF.

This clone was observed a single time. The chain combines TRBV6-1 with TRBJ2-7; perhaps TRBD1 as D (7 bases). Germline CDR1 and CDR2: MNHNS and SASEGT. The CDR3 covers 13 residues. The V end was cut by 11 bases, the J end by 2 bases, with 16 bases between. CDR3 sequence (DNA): TGTGCCCTGGGACAGCGGGCGCCCTACGAGCAGTACTTC. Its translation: CALGQRAPYEQYF.

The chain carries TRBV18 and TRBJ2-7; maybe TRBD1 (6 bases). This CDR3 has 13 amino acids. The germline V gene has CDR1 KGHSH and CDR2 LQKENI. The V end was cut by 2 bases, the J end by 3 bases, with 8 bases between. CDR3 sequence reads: CASSPGTRYEQYF. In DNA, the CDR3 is TGTGCCAGCTCACCAGGGACACGCTACGAGCAGTACTTC. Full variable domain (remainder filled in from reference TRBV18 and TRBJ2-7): NAGVMQNPRHLVRRRGQEARLRCSPMKGHSHVYWYRQLPEEGLKFMVYLQKENIIDESGMPKERFSAEFPKEGPSILRIQQVVRGDSAAYFCASSPGTRYEQYFGPGTRLTVT.

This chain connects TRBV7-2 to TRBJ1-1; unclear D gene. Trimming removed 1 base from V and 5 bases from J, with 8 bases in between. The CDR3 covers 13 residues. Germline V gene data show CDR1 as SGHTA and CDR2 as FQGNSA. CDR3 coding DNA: TGTGCCAGCAGCTTAGGGCAAGGGACTGAAGCTTTCTTT. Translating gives CASSLGQGTEAFF.

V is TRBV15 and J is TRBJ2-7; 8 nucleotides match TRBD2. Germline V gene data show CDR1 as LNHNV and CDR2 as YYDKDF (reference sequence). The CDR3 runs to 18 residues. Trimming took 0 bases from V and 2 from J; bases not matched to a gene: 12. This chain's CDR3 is CATSRDTSGGARTYEQYF. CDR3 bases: TGTGCCACCAGCAGAGATACTAGCGGTGGGGCCCGGACCTACGAGCAGTACTTC. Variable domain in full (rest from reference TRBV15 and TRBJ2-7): DAMVIQNPRYQVTQFGKPVTLSCSQTLNHNVMYWYQQKSSQAPKLLFHYYDKDFNNEADTPDNFQSRRPNTSFCFLDIRSPGLGDTAMYLCATSRDTSGGARTYEQYFGPGTRLTVT.

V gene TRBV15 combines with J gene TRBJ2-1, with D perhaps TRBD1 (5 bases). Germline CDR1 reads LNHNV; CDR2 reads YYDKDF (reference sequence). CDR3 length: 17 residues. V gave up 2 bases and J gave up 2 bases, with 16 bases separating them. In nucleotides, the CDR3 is TGTGCCACCAGCAGATTACGCAGGGTCGGTACCTACAATGAGCAGTTCTTC. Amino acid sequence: CATSRLRRVGTYNEQFF.

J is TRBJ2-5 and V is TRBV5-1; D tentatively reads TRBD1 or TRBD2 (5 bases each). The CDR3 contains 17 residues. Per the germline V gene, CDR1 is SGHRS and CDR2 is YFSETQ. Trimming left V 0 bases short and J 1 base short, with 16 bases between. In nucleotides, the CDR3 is TGCGCCAGCAGCTTGGCCGGGGCGAGGTCCCCCCAAGAGACCCAGTACTTC. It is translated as CASSLAGARSPQETQYF.

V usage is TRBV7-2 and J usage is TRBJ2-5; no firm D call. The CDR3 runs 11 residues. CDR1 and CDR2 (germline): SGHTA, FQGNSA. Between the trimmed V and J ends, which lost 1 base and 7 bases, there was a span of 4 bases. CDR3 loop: CASSLGWTQYF. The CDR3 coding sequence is TGTGCCAGCAGCTTAGGGTGGACCCAGTACTTC.

The CDR3: CASRGQATYSNQPQHF. The CDR3 DNA follows: TGTGCCAGCAGGGGACAGGCGACTTATAGCAATCAGCCCCAGCATTTT. The chain is built from TRBV6-4 and TRBJ1-5; TRBD1 matches 8 bases. Germline V CDR1 and CDR2: MRHNA, SNTAGT. The CDR3 sequence is 16 residues long. With V trimmed by 6 bases and J by 0 bases, 7 bases remained unmatched.

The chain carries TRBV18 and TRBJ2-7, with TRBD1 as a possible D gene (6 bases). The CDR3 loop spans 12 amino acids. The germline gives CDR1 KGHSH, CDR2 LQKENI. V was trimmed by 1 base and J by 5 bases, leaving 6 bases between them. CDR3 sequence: CASSPQGDEQYF. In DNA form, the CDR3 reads TGTGCCAGCTCACCACAGGGGGACGAGCAGTACTTC. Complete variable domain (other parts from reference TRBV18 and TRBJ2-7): NAGVMQNPRHLVRRRGQEARLRCSPMKGHSHVYWYRQLPEEGLKFMVYLQKENIIDESGMPKERFSAEFPKEGPSILRIQQVVRGDSAAYFCASSPQGDEQYFGPGTRLTVT.

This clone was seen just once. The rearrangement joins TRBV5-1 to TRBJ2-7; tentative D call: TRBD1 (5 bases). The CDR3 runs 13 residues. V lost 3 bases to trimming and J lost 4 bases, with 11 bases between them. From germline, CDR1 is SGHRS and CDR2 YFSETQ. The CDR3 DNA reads TGCGCCAGCAGCTCACAACAGGATTACGAGCAGTACTTC. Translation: CASSSQQDYEQYF.

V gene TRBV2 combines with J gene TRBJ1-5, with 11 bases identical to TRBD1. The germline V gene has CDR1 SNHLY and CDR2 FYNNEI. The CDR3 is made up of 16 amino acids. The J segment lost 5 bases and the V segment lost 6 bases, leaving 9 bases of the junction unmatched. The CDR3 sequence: CASSGWTGGAYQPQHF. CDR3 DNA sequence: TGTGCCAGCAGCGGATGGACAGGGGGCGCCTATCAGCCCCAGCATTTT.

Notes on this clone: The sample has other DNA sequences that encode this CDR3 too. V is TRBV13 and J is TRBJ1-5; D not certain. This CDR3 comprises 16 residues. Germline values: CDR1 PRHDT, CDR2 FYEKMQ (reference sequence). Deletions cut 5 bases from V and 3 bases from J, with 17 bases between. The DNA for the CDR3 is TGTGCCAGCAGCCTAGCTGGCCCGAGACCCAATCAGCCCCAGCATTTT. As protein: CASSLAGPRPNQPQHF.

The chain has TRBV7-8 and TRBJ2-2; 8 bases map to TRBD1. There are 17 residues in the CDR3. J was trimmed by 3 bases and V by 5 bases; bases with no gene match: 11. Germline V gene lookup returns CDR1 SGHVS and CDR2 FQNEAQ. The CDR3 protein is CASSARRTGSDTGELFF. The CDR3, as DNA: TGTGCCAGCAGCGCCCGTAGGACAGGGTCCGACACCGGGGAGCTGTTTTTT.

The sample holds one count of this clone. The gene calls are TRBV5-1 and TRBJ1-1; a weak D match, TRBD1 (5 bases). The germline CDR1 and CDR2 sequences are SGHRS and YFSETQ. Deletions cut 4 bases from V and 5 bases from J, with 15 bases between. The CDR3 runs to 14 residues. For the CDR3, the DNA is TGCGCCAGCAGCCCGAGGTGGGGGGTAACTGAAGCTTTCTTT. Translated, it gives CASSPRWGVTEAFF.

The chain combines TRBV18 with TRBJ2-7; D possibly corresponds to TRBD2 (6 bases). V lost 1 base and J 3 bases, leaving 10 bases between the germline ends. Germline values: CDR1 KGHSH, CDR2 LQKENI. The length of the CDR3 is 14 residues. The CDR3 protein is CASSPRGANYEQYF. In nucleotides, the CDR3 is TGTGCCAGCTCACCACGCGGGGCGAACTACGAGCAGTACTTC. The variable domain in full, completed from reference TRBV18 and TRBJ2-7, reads NAGVMQNPRHLVRRRGQEARLRCSPMKGHSHVYWYRQLPEEGLKFMVYLQKENIIDESGMPKERFSAEFPKEGPSILRIQQVVRGDSAAYFCASSPRGANYEQYFGPGTRLTVT.

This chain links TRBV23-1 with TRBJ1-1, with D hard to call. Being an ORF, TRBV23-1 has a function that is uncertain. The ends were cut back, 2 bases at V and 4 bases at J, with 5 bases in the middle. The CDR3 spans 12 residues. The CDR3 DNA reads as TGCGCCAGCAGTCAAAGGAGCACTGAAGCTTTCTTT. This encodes CASSQRSTEAFF.

In nucleotides, the CDR3 is TGTGCCAGCAGCATTGGGGCGGGACATTTGGAAAAACTGTTTTTT. It codes for CASSIGAGHLEKLFF. The genes are TRBV5-4 and TRBJ1-4, with a possible D match to TRBD1 (6 bases). The CDR3 contains 15 residues. Germline V gene lookup returns CDR1 SGHNT and CDR2 YYREEE (reference sequence). V lost 4 bases, J lost 8 bases, and 18 bases lay in between.

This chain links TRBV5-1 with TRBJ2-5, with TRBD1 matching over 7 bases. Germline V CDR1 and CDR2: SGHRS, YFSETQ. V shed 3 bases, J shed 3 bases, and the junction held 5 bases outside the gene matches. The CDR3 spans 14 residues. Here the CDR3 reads CASSSDRPEETQYF. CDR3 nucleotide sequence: TGCGCCAGCAGCTCGGACAGGCCGGAAGAGACCCAGTACTTC.

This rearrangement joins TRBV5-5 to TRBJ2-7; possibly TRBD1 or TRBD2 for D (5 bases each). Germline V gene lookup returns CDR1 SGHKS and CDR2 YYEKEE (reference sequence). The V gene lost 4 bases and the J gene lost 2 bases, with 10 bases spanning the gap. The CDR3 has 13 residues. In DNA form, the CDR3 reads TGTGCCAGCAGCGCCAGGGAGACCTACGAGCAGTACTTC. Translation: CASSARETYEQYF.

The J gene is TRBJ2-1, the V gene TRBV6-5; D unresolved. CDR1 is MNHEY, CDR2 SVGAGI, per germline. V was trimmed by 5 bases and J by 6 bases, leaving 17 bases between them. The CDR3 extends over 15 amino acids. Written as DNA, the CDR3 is TGTGCCAGCAGTCCAAGGTTTGGTCTCGGCAATGAGCAGTTCTTC. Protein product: CASSPRFGLGNEQFF.

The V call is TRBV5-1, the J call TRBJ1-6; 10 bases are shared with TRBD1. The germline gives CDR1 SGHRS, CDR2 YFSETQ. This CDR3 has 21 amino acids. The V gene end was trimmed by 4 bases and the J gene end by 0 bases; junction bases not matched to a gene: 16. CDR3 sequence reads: CASSAYLVTGGSSSYNSPLHF. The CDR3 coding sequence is TGCGCCAGCAGCGCCTATCTCGTGACAGGGGGCTCGAGCTCCTATAATTCACCCCTCCACTTT.

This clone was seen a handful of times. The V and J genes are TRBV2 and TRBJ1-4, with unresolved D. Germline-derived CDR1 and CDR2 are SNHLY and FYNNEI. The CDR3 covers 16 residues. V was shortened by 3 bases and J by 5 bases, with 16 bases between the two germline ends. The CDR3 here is CASSDSPPPPNEKLFF. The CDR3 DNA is TGTGCCAGCAGTGATTCTCCCCCACCGCCCAATGAAAAACTGTTTTTT.

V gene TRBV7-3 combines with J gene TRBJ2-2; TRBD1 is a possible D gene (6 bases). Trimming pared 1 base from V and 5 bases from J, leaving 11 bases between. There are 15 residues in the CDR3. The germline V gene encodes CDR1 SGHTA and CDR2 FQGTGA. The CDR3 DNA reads TGTGCCAGCAGCTTAAGAGGGGGAAAGACCGGGGAGCTGTTTTTT. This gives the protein CASSLRGGKTGELFF.

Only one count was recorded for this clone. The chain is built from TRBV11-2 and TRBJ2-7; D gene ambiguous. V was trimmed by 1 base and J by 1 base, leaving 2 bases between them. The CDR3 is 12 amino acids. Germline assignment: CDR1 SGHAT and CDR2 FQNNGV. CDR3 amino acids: CASSLVSYEQYF. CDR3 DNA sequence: TGTGCCAGCAGCTTAGTATCCTACGAGCAGTACTTC.

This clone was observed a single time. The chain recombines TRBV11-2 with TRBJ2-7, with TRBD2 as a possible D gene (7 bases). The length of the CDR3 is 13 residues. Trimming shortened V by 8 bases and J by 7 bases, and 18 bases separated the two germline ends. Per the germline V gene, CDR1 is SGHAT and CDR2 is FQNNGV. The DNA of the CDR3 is TGTGCCAGCCAGCGGTGGACAGCGGGGGAGCAGTACTTC. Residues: CASQRWTAGEQYF.

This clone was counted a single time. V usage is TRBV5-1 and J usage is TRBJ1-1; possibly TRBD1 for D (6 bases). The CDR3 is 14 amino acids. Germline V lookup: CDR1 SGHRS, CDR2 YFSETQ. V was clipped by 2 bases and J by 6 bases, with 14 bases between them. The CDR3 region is CASSLLGSGAEAFF. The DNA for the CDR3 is TGCGCCAGCAGCTTACTTGGGTCAGGGGCTGAAGCTTTCTTT.